This T cell receptor (beta chain) was sequenced in a study of identifying expanded T cells in peripheral blood. Notes on the study in general: Over approximately two and four weeks, about 15 and 19 clones changed, versus 1.2 between replicates. Two-week clone count variance significantly increased as total template count grew.

In this sample, this clone turned up once. Its antigen is as yet unknown. V lost 0 bases to trimming and J lost 1 base, with 7 bases between them. The CDR3 consists of 15 residues. The germline CDR1 and CDR2 sequences are LGHNA and YSLEER. Clones were sequenced by immunoSEQ multiplex PCR, and TCRdb holds only the in-frame ones, with some missing. This repertoire shows 95,000 to 100,000 clones, around 88% found once; its top ten account for 15% to 20%. Healthy donors had no documented immune events, such as infections, while sampled. The sample comprised blood. The chain links TRBV4-3 to TRBJ1-5, with a weak D call TRBD1 (5 bases). This TCR came from a person aged 18 to 70 in good health. CDR3 residues: CASSQDRVSNQPQHF. The CDR3 DNA follows: TGCGCCAGCAGCCAAGACAGGGTAAGCAATCAGCCCCAGCATTTT.